This T cell receptor (beta chain) emerged from a study of control samples from healthy donors and cancer patients. Sequenced by immunoSEQ multiplex PCR; TCRdb stores in-frame clones only, minus some. The sample has around 48,000 clones, about 93% seen once; the top ten hold about 20%. Germline loops: CDR1 SQVTM, CDR2 ANQGSEA. This CDR3 has 16 amino acids. With V trimmed by 4 bases and J by 5 bases, 13 bases remained unmatched. The sequenced material came from PBMCs. This clonotype was obtained from a woman between 45 and 60 years old with head and neck cancer. This rearrangement joins TRBV29-1 to TRBJ2-7; TRBD2 agrees at 11 bases. This CDR3 is CSVVGASGRRGHEQYF. CDR3 DNA sequence: TGCAGCGTTGTAGGCGCTAGCGGGAGGAGGGGACACGAGCAGTACTTC.